This T cell receptor beta chain was identified during a study of T-cell reconstitution after alpha-beta-depleted transplantation in children. Points on this clonotype: Antigen unknown.

Study-wide points: The study traced high day-60 TCRbeta diversity in some patients to surviving recipient T cells and thymic progenitors. Several hundred rapidly expanded clones from non-depleted graft cells reportedly supplied alpha-beta T cells about two months post-transplant.

Unique molecular identifiers were incorporated when the TCRbeta library was constructed. MiXCR, run by TCRdb on the PCR reads, gives a single entry per CDR3 protein. The data hold just over 950,000 distinct CDR3 sequences, with about 31% observed a single time. The V gene's germline CDR1 is MGHRA and CDR2 YSYEKL. Between the trimmed V and J ends, which lost 3 bases and 4 bases, there was a span of 17 bases. The CDR3 loop spans 16 amino acids. The input for sequencing was PBMCs, mostly from graft donor cells, taken 360 days after TCRalphabeta/CD19-depleted stem cell transplant. The chain has TRBV4-1 and TRBJ2-3; D is uncertain. The TCR was taken from a boy younger than two who had a stem cell transplant for SCID, so the T cells may come from the graft donor. In DNA form, the CDR3 reads TGCGCCAGCAGCCAGGCCAAAGACGTGTTCGCAGATACGCAGTATTTT. This codes for CASSQAKDVFADTQYF.